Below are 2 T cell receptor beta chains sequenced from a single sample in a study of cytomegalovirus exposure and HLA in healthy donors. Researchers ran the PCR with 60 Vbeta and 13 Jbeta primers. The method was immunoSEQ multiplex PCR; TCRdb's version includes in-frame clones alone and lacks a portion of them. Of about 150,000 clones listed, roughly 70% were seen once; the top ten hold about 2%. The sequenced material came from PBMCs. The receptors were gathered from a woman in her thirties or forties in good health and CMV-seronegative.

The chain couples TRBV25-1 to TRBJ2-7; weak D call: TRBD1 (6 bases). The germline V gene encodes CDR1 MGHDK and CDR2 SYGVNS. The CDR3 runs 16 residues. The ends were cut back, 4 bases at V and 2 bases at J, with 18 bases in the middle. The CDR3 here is CASSATPGHPAYEQYF. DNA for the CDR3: TGTGCCAGCAGTGCGACGCCGGGACACCCGGCCTACGAGCAGTACTTC.

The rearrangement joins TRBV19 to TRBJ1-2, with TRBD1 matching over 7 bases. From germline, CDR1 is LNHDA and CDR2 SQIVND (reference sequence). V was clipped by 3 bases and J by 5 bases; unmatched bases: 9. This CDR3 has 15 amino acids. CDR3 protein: CASSIGNRGRYGYTF. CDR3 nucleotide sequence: TGTGCCAGTAGTATCGGCAACAGGGGTCGGTATGGCTACACCTTC.